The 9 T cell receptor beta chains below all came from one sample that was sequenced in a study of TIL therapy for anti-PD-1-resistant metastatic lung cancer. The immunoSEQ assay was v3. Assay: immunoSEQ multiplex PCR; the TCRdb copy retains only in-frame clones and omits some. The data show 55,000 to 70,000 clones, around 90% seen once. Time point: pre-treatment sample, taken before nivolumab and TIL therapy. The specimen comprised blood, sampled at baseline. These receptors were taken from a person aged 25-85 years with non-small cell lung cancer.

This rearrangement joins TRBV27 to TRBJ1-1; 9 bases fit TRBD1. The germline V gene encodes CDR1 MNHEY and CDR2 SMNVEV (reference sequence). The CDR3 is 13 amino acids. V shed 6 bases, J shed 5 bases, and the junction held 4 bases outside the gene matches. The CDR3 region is CASRGQGGTEAFF. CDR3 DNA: TGTGCCAGCAGGGGACAGGGAGGTACTGAAGCTTTCTTT.

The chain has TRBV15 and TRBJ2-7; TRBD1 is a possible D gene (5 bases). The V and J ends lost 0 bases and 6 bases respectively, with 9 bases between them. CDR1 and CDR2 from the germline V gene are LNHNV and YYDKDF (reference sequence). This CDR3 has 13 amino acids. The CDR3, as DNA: TGTGCCACCAGCAGAGATCGACAGCGCGAGCAGTACTTC. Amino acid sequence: CATSRDRQREQYF.

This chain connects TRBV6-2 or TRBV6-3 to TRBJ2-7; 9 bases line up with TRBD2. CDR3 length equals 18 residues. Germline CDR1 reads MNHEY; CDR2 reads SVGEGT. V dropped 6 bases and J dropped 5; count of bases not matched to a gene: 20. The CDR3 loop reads CASSSGPSGKNLQDEQYF. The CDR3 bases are TGTGCCAGCAGCTCCGGTCCTAGCGGGAAAAATCTTCAGGACGAGCAGTACTTC.

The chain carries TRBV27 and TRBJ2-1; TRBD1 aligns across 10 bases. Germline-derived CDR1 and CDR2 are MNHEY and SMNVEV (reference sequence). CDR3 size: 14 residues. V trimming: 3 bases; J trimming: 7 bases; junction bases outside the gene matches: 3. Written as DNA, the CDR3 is TGTGCCAGCAGTTTGGGACAGGGGTGGAATGAGCAGTTCTTC. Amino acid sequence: CASSLGQGWNEQFF.

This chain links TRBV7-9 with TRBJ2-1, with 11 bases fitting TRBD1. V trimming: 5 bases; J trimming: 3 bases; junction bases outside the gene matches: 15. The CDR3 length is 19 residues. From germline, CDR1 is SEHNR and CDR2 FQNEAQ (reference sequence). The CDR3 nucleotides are TGTGCCAGCAGCAACCCCGCCGGGGACAGGGGGGCCCACTACAATGAGCAGTTCTTC. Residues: CASSNPAGDRGAHYNEQFF.

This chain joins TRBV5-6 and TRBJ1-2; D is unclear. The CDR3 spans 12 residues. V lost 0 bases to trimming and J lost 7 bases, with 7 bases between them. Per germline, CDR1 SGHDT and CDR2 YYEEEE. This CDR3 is CASSLGHLGYTF. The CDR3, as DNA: TGTGCCAGCAGCTTGGGCCACCTTGGCTACACCTTC.

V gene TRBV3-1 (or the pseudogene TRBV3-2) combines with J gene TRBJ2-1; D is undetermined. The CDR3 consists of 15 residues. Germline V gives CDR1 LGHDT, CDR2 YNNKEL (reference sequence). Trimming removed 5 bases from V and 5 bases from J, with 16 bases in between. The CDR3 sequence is CASSNDPMGHNEQFF. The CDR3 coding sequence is TGTGCCAGCAGCAACGACCCAATGGGCCACAATGAGCAGTTCTTC.

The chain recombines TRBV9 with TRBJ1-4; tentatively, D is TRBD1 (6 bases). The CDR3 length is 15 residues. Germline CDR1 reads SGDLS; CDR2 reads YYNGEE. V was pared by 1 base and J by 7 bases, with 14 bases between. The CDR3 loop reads CASSVWGQGSEKLFF. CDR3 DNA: TGTGCCAGCAGCGTATGGGGGCAGGGGAGTGAAAAACTGTTTTTT. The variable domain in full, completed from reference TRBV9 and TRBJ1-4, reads DSGVTQTPKHLITATGQRVTLRCSPRSGDLSVYWYQQSLDQGLQFLIQYYNGEERAKGNILERFSAQQFPDLHSELNLSSLELGDSALYFCASSVWGQGSEKLFFGSGTQLSVL.

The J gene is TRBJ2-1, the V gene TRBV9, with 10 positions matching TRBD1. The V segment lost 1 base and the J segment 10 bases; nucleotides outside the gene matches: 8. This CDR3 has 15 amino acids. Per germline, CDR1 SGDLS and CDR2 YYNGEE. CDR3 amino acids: CASSVRTGGGGEQFF. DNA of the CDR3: TGTGCCAGCAGCGTACGGACAGGGGGAGGGGGAGAGCAGTTCTTC.